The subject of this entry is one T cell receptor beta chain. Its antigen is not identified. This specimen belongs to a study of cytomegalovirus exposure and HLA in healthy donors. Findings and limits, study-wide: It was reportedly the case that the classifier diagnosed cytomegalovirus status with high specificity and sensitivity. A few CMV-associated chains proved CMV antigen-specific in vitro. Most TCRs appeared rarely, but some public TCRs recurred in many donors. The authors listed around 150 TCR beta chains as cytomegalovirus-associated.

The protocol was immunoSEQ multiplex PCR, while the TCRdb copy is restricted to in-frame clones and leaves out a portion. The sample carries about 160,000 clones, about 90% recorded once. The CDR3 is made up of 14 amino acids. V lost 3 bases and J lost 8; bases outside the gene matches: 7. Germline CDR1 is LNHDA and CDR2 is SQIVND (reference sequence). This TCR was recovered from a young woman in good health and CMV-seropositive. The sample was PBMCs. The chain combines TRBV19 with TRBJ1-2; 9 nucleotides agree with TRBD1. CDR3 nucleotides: TGTGCCAGTAGTATCGCACAGGGGGCTGGGGGCTACACCTTC. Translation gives CASSIAQGAGGYTF.